These 28 T cell receptor beta chains share one sample of origin, sequenced in a study of shared clonotypes between healthy human individuals (dated by TCRdb to the early 2020s). Library generation was performed with the immunoSEQ multiplex PCR assay. The source is immuneACCESS, and TCRdb retained only in-frame sequences with V and J called. Part of the clones is not carried over; for the studies checked, unresolved V genes explain less than half of this, and the remainder is unexplained. This sample has approximately 940,000 clones in its table, and about 80% of those were observed once. Together, the top ten hold about 1.5% of the sample. The source material was memory CD4+ T cells sorted from blood. Reading the label with the study, this specimen's cell subset or site is: CD45RA-negative fraction. These TCRs come from a man between 18 and 29 years old in good health.

This clone has a handful of counts. This chain joins TRBV11-2 and TRBJ1-4; TRBD1 matches 10 bases. The CDR3 spans 15 residues. V dropped 5 bases and J dropped 7; count of bases not matched to a gene: 7. Germline values: CDR1 SGHAT, CDR2 FQNNGV. The CDR3 region is CASSIAGQGVEKLFF. In DNA, the CDR3 is TGTGCCAGCAGCATCGCCGGACAGGGGGTTGAAAAACTGTTTTTT.

The V call is TRBV28, the J call TRBJ1-2; 9 nucleotides align to TRBD1. After removal of 7 bases from V and 5 bases from J, the junction contained 11 bases not matched to a gene. The CDR3 totals 15 residues. CDR1 and CDR2 (germline): MDHEN, SYDVKM. DNA for the CDR3: TGTGCCAGCACCGAGGGGGGACAGGGCAATTATGGCTACACCTTC. Its translation: CASTEGGQGNYGYTF.

This clone was counted only a few times. The CDR3 DNA reads as TGTGCCAGCAGCCTACAGGGCCCCGTCGGGGGCTACACCTTC. Translating it yields CASSLQGPVGGYTF. The chain couples TRBV7-9 to TRBJ1-2, with D possibly TRBD1 on 6 matching bases. Looked up from germline, CDR1 is SEHNR and CDR2 is FQNEAQ (reference sequence). The V and J ends lost 5 bases and 8 bases respectively, with 18 bases between them. CDR3 length equals 14 residues.

This clone has just one count. The chain carries TRBV7-9 and TRBJ1-4, with unresolved D. Germline CDR1 reads SEHNR; CDR2 reads FQNEAQ (reference sequence). V was clipped by 6 bases and J by 0 bases, with 17 bases between them. The CDR3 contains 17 residues. The CDR3 sequence is CASRATWNDATNEKLFF. DNA of the CDR3: TGTGCCAGCAGGGCGACATGGAACGACGCAACTAATGAAAAACTGTTTTTT.

This clone showed up just a few times. Other nucleotide sequences from this sample produce the same CDR3. This chain's CDR3 is CASSLYRGQETQYF. The CDR3 DNA reads TGTGCCAGCAGTTTATACAGGGGCCAAGAGACCCAGTACTTC. The gene calls are TRBV27 and TRBJ2-5; 7 bases align to TRBD1. Germline V gene lookup returns CDR1 MNHEY and CDR2 SMNVEV (reference sequence). The J segment lost 1 base and the V segment lost 1 base, leaving 0 bases of the junction unmatched. The CDR3 covers 14 residues.

The chain combines TRBV11-2 with TRBJ2-7, with TRBD1 matching over 8 bases. The V gene's germline CDR1 is SGHAT and CDR2 FQNNGV. Germline trimming cut 5 bases from V and 7 bases from J; bases unmatched to any gene: 7. The CDR3 spans 13 residues. In nucleotides, the CDR3 is TGTGCCAGCAGCACGGACAGGGCGGGGGAGCAGTACTTC. Protein product: CASSTDRAGEQYF.

Concerning this clone: A far larger clone lies a single base away; this is likely a read error. This sequence joins TRBV25-1 and TRBJ1-2, with D unclear. The CDR3 is made up of 12 amino acids. Germline lookup yields CDR1 MGHDK and CDR2 SYGVNS. V dropped 4 bases and J dropped 4 bases, with 7 bases sitting between them. In DNA form, the CDR3 reads TGTGCCAGCAGTGGGGGAGCCTATGGCTACACCTTC. It encodes CASSGGAYGYTF.

The rearrangement links TRBV5-1 to TRBJ2-1, with TRBD2 matching over 8 bases. This CDR3 is built from 16 residues. Germline lookup yields CDR1 SGHRS and CDR2 YFSETQ. The V gene end was trimmed by 4 bases and the J gene end by 5 bases; junction bases not matched to a gene: 11. The CDR3, as DNA: TGCGCCAGCAGCCCTGGCGGCGGGGGGTTAAACAATGAGCAGTTCTTC. It encodes CASSPGGGGLNNEQFF.

This clone was found many times. The V and J genes are TRBV11-2 and TRBJ2-7, with D unresolved. V dropped 3 bases and J dropped 2 bases, with 8 bases sitting between them. Germline assignment: CDR1 SGHAT and CDR2 FQNNGV. This CDR3 region has 13 residues. For the CDR3, the DNA is TGTGCCAGCAGCTTTAGGCCAACCTACGAGCAGTACTTC. It encodes CASSFRPTYEQYF.

The rearrangement uses TRBV18 and TRBJ1-5; D is ambiguous. V was cut by 2 bases and J by 6 bases, with 11 bases left in between. The germline CDR1 and CDR2 sequences are KGHSH and LQKENI. The CDR3 runs to 14 residues. The CDR3 DNA is TGTGCCAGCTCACCATCCGGGTACGGTCAGCCCCAGCATTTT. Translating it yields CASSPSGYGQPQHF.

The rearrangement uses TRBV21-1 and TRBJ2-7; TRBD1, the table's D call, lacks a check against the DNA. TRBV21-1 is tagged as a pseudogene. The CDR3 loop spans 15 amino acids. CDR3: CASLLLRDRPYEQYF. The CDR3 DNA is TGTGCCAGCCTACTACTCCGGGACAGACCCTACGAGCAGTACTTC.

This sequence joins TRBV7-2 and TRBJ2-7, with 9 bases matching TRBD1. CDR1 and CDR2 from the germline V gene are SGHTA and FQGNSA. The CDR3 has 16 residues. J was trimmed by 5 bases and V by 5 bases; bases with no gene match: 13. CDR3 nucleotides: TGTGCCAGCAGCCCGAAACCGGGACAGGGCCTCGACGAGCAGTACTTC. It encodes CASSPKPGQGLDEQYF.

The rearrangement uses TRBV27 and TRBJ2-3; 8 bases line up with TRBD2. V lost 6 bases, J lost 4 bases, and 6 bases stayed unmatched. This CDR3 comprises 14 residues. Germline assignment: CDR1 MNHEY and CDR2 SMNVEV (reference sequence). CDR3 amino acids: CASRWGLEADTQYF. Here the CDR3 DNA reads TGTGCCAGCAGGTGGGGACTAGAAGCAGATACGCAGTATTTT.

Comment on this clone: At the DNA level, this CDR3 is encoded by other sequences in the same sample as well. The rearrangement joins TRBV6-5 to TRBJ2-2, with D uncertain. With 9 bases removed from V and 5 bases from J, the gap between germline ends came to 7 bases. CDR3 size: 11 residues. Germline V gene lookup returns CDR1 MNHEY and CDR2 SVGAGI. In DNA, the CDR3 is TGTGCCAGTTCCGGGACCGGGGAGCTGTTTTTT. Protein product: CASSGTGELFF.

The count of this clone is one. The chain links TRBV2 to TRBJ1-4; D uncertain. Trimming cost V 6 bases and J 4 bases, with 12 bases left between them. The CDR3 is 14 amino acids. Germline V lookup: CDR1 SNHLY, CDR2 FYNNEI. CDR3 residues: CASRETPRNEKLFF. CDR3 coding DNA: TGTGCCAGCAGAGAGACACCTCGTAATGAAAAACTGTTTTTT. The full variable domain, completed using reference TRBV2 and TRBJ1-4, is EPEVTQTPSHQVTQMGQEVILRCVPISNHLYFYWYRQILGQKVEFLVSFYNNEISEKSEIFDDQFSVERPDGSNFTLKIRSTKLEDSAMYFCASRETPRNEKLFFGSGTQLSVL.

V gene TRBV2 combines with J gene TRBJ1-2; tentative D call: TRBD1 (5 bases). The length of the CDR3 is 15 residues. Trimming removed 4 bases at V and 0 bases at J, with 12 bases between. Germline assignment: CDR1 SNHLY and CDR2 FYNNEI. The CDR3 DNA is TGTGCCAGCAGTGGACGGACATCTGCTAACTATGGCTACACCTTC. Amino acid sequence: CASSGRTSANYGYTF. The full variable domain, its missing parts supplied by reference TRBV2 and TRBJ1-2, is EPEVTQTPSHQVTQMGQEVILRCVPISNHLYFYWYRQILGQKVEFLVSFYNNEISEKSEIFDDQFSVERPDGSNFTLKIRSTKLEDSAMYFCASSGRTSANYGYTFGSGTRLTVV.

This clone was recorded once. This chain links TRBV21-1 with TRBJ2-7; the table's D call, TRBD1, has no DNA check behind it. TRBV21-1 is labeled a pseudogene. This CDR3 has 10 amino acids. As DNA, the CDR3 is TGTGCCAGTAACAGCTACGAGCAGTACTTC. Translating gives CASNSYEQYF.

This clone was observed at least ten times. The chain uses TRBV9 and TRBJ2-3; 11 nucleotides align to TRBD2. V dropped 2 bases and J dropped 4; count of bases not matched to a gene: 6. From germline, CDR1 is SGDLS and CDR2 YYNGEE. This CDR3 has 16 residues. The CDR3 loop is CASSVTSGSVADTQYF. For the CDR3, the DNA is TGTGCCAGCAGCGTCACTAGCGGGAGCGTCGCAGATACGCAGTATTTT.

This clone was seen only once. This chain links TRBV5-4 with TRBJ2-7, with D unresolved. Trimming left V 0 bases short and J 2 bases short, with 9 bases between. The CDR3 extends over 14 amino acids. Germline lookup yields CDR1 SGHNT and CDR2 YYREEE (reference sequence). The CDR3 DNA is TGTGCCAGCAGCTTGGAATCGCATGCCTACGAGCAGTACTTC. As protein: CASSLESHAYEQYF.

The chain employs TRBV5-1 and TRBJ1-2, with TRBD1 matching over 9 bases. The CDR3 spans 14 residues. The germline gives CDR1 SGHRS, CDR2 YFSETQ. V was clipped by 0 bases and J by 7 bases; unmatched bases: 4. The DNA of the CDR3 is TGCGCCAGCAGCTTGGAACAGGGGGCGCTTGGCTACACCTTC. Its protein is CASSLEQGALGYTF. Based on the CDR3 plus reference TRBV5-1 and TRBJ1-2, the full variable domain is KAGVTQTPRYLIKTRGQQVTLSCSPISGHRSVSWYQQTPGQGLQFLFEYFSETQRNKGNFPGRFSGRQFSNSRSEMNVSTLELGDSALYLCASSLEQGALGYTFGSGTRLTVV.

The chain recombines TRBV6-1 with TRBJ2-3; TRBD2 agrees at 7 bases. V lost 0 bases and J lost 0; bases outside the gene matches: 6. The CDR3 consists of 17 residues. The germline V gene encodes CDR1 MNHNS and CDR2 SASEGT. CDR3 amino acids: CASSEAVVGGSTDTQYF. The CDR3 nucleotides are TGTGCCAGCAGTGAAGCCGTCGTGGGAGGGAGCACAGATACGCAGTATTTT.

This chain links TRBV30 with TRBJ2-7; a possible D gene is TRBD1 (6 bases). V gave up 2 bases and J gave up 4 bases, with 12 bases separating them. The length of the CDR3 is 13 residues. CDR1 GTSNPN and CDR2 SVGIG come from the germline V gene (reference sequence). The CDR3 reads CAWSPGTPYEQYF. CDR3 in DNA: TGTGCCTGGAGTCCCGGGACACCTTACGAGCAGTACTTC.

The chain joins TRBV6-5 to TRBJ2-7, with TRBD1 matching over 8 bases. The germline V gene has CDR1 MNHEY and CDR2 SVGAGI. This CDR3 spans 15 amino acids. The ends lost 5 bases at V and 4 bases at J; junction bases unmatched: 10. CDR3 protein: CASSARPGQEYEQYF. CDR3 in DNA: TGTGCCAGCAGTGCCCGACCGGGACAGGAGTACGAGCAGTACTTC.

This clone was counted ten times or more. The V gene is TRBV6-5, the J gene TRBJ1-1; 8 nucleotides match TRBD1. The V segment lost 0 bases and the J segment 11 bases; nucleotides outside the gene matches: 14. The CDR3 sequence is 16 residues long. In germline, CDR1 is MNHEY, CDR2 SVGAGI. The CDR3 is CASSYSSPLRGLAAFF. CDR3 nucleotide sequence: TGTGCCAGCAGTTACTCGAGTCCGCTCAGGGGGCTGGCTGCTTTCTTT.

The sample holds many counts of this clone. The genes are TRBV28 and TRBJ1-6; possible D gene TRBD1, 5 bases. V shed 7 bases and J shed 10 bases, with 20 bases lying between them. Germline V CDR1 and CDR2: MDHEN, SYDVKM. The CDR3 consists of 15 residues. The CDR3 region has the DNA TGTGCCAGCATCCCTTTCGGGGCGGGAAAGTCACCCCTCCACTTT. As protein: CASIPFGAGKSPLHF.

The CDR3 DNA reads as TGTGCCAGCAGCGCAGGAGCGGACTTTTTAGGGGGAGCTTTCTTT. This sequence encodes CASSAGADFLGGAFF. The gene calls are TRBV9 and TRBJ1-1; D might be TRBD1 (6 bases). From germline, CDR1 is SGDLS and CDR2 YYNGEE. Trimming cost V 3 bases and J 10 bases, with 22 bases left between them. The CDR3 contains 15 residues. The variable domain in full, completed from reference TRBV9 and TRBJ1-1, reads DSGVTQTPKHLITATGQRVTLRCSPRSGDLSVYWYQQSLDQGLQFLIQYYNGEERAKGNILERFSAQQFPDLHSELNLSSLELGDSALYFCASSAGADFLGGAFFGQGTRLTVV.

The rearrangement joins TRBV5-5 to TRBJ1-4, with D hard to call. With 2 bases removed from V and 7 bases from J, the gap between germline ends came to 15 bases. Germline lookup yields CDR1 SGHKS and CDR2 YYEKEE (reference sequence). The CDR3 is 15 residues long. The CDR3 sequence is CASSFDPGLPEKLFF. In nucleotides, the CDR3 is TGTGCCAGCAGCTTCGATCCTGGGTTGCCTGAAAAACTGTTTTTT. The full variable domain, with the rest looked up from reference TRBV5-5 and TRBJ1-4, is DAGVTQSPTHLIKTRGQQVTLRCSPISGHKSVSWYQQVLGQGPQFIFQYYEKEERGRGNFPDRFSARQFPNYSSELNVNALLLGDSALYLCASSFDPGLPEKLFFGSGTQLSVL.

The chain links TRBV18 to TRBJ1-4; D not certain. The CDR3 is 15 amino acids. V was clipped by 3 bases and J by 0 bases, with 8 bases between them. Looked up from germline, CDR1 is KGHSH and CDR2 is LQKENI. The CDR3 DNA sequence: TGTGCCAGCTCACCGGAGCGTGCAACTAATGAAAAACTGTTTTTT. The encoded protein is CASSPERATNEKLFF.